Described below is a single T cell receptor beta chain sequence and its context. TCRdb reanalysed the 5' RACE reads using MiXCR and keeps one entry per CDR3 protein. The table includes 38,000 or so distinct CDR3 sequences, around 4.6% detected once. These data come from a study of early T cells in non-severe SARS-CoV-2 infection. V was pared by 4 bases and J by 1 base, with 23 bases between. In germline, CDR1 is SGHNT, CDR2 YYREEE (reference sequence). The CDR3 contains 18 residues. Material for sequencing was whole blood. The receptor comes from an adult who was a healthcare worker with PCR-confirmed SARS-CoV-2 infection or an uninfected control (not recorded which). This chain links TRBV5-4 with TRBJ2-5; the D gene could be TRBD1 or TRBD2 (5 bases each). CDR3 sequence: CASSPSPPGPISQETQYF. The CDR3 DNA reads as TGTGCCAGCAGCCCCTCCCCGCCGGGACCAATAAGCCAAGAGACCCAGTACTTC.